The sequence of this T cell receptor (beta chain) was determined in a study of sequential checkpoint blockade in melanoma. About the study: Patients were randomized 1:1 to nivolumab-then-ipilimumab or ipilimumab-then-nivolumab first-line. After both sequences, patients received maintenance nivolumab.

This clone has more than one count but fewer than ten. Sequenced by immunoSEQ multiplex PCR; TCRdb stores in-frame clones only, minus some. Among fewer than 20,000 clones, around two thirds were seen once, and the ten largest hold approximately 20%. CDR1 and CDR2 (germline): MNHEY, SMNVEV (reference sequence). This CDR3 contains 13 residues. V lost 4 bases, J lost 7 bases, and 13 bases lay in between. This sample's treatment: randomized to nivolumab then ipilimumab (arm A) or the reverse (arm B). Patients had received no earlier DNA-damaging chemotherapy. Sorted cells were live CD3+CD8+, lacking CD19 and CD56, from PBMCs.

The receptor comes from a human donor with melanoma. This chain connects TRBV27 to TRBJ1-2; D is uncertain. The sample here was CD8+ T cells sorted from blood (inferred from file names), taken from a patient given nivolumab and ipilimumab in sequence. CDR3 region: CASSWSLEGGYTF. The CDR3, as DNA: TGTGCCAGCAGTTGGAGTTTAGAGGGTGGCTACACCTTC.